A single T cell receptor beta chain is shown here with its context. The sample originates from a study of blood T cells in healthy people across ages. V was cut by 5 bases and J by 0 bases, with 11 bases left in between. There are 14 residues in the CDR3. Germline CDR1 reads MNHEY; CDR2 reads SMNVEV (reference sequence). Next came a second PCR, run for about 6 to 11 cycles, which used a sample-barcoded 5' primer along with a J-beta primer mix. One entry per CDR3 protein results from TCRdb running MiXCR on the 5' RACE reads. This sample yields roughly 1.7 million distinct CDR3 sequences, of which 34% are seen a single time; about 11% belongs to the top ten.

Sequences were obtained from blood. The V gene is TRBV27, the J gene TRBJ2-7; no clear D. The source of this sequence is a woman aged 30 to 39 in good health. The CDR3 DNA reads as TGTGCCAGCAGTCATAAAAGGAGCTCCTACGAGCAGTACTTC. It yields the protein CASSHKRSSYEQYF.